This entry features one T cell receptor (beta chain) sequence. Here immunoSEQ multiplex PCR was the method, and the copy in TCRdb shows in-frame clones only, minus some. In the table there are approximately 82,000 clones, roughly nine tenths of which are singletons. The data derive from a study of OX40 agonist ivuxolimab in advanced cancers. After removal of 6 bases from V and 0 bases from J, the junction contained 18 bases not matched to a gene. In germline, CDR1 is SNHLY, CDR2 FYNNEI. The CDR3 length is 19 residues. This receptor was identified in an adult with an advanced solid tumor such as melanoma, head and neck, liver or kidney cancer. The chain recombines TRBV2 with TRBJ2-7; 9 bases line up with TRBD2. Sequenced material: CD4+ or CD8+ T cells sorted from blood, taken in a trial of the OX40 agonist ivuxolimab. The DNA for the CDR3 is TGTGCCAGCAGCGTCGACTATCTAACTAGCGGGCGACTCTCCTACGAGCAGTACTTC. It encodes CASSVDYLTSGRLSYEQYF.